This T cell receptor beta chain was documented in a study of blood T cell repertoires in COVID-19. CDR3 length equals 17 residues. CDR1 is SGHRS, CDR2 YFSETQ, per germline. Trimming removed 2 bases from V and 0 bases from J; junction bases left unmatched: 10. TCRdb keeps only in-frame clones here, not all; method: immunoSEQ multiplex PCR. The data contain roughly 130,000 clones, roughly 90% of them singletons. The clonotype originates from a man aged 50 to 60 with active COVID-19. The sequenced material came from peripheral blood. This chain joins TRBV5-1 and TRBJ2-7; 8 positions match TRBD1. For the CDR3, the DNA is TGCGCCAGCAGCTTAGGACAGGGATCCCCATACTCCTACGAGCAGTACTTC. This encodes CASSLGQGSPYSYEQYF.